This is a list of T cell receptor beta chains from one sample in a study of CD8+ T cells in alopecia areata. TCRdb's table, derived via immunoSEQ multiplex PCR, lists solely in-frame clones and lacks some. The sample lists 130,000 to 150,000 clones, around four fifths occurring once. The material was CD8+ T cells sorted from blood, obtained at week 4, from a patient treated with tofacitinib. Receptors were obtained from a human donor with alopecia areata. Each CDR3 is given with its conserved first and last residue. A D gene is named only where the DNA matches it firmly. Where a row states a size, it is once, few, many or the class of an expanded clone; other rows omit it.

v_call: TRBV7-9
j_call: TRBJ2-3
d_call: TRBD2
clone_size: NA
cdr3_nt: TGTGCCAGCAGCCCCCTGGGCGGGGGGGCTCTGAACACAGATACGCAGTATTTT
cdr3_aa: CASSPLGGGALNTDTQYF

v_call: TRBV15
j_call: TRBJ2-3
d_call: TRBD2
clone_size: once
cdr3_nt: TGTGCCACCAGCAGGGGTCTAGCGGCCGACGGAGATACGCAGTATTTT
cdr3_aa: CATSRGLAADGDTQYF

v_call: TRBV29-1
j_call: TRBJ2-1
d_call: TRBD2
clone_size: NA
cdr3_nt: TGCAGCGTTTCGACTAGCTGGGAATACAATGAGCAGTTCTTC
cdr3_aa: CSVSTSWEYNEQFF

v_call: TRBV29-1
j_call: TRBJ2-7
d_call: NA
clone_size: few
cdr3_nt: TGCAGCGTTGAAGAACCAGGGGTATACGAGCAGTACTTC
cdr3_aa: CSVEEPGVYEQYF

v_call: TRBV6-5
j_call: TRBJ1-1
d_call: NA
clone_size: NA
cdr3_nt: TGTGCCAGCAGTCTTGTACCGGGGGCCCTAAGAGGAGCTTTCTTT
cdr3_aa: CASSLVPGALRGAFF

v_call: TRBV15
j_call: TRBJ2-2
d_call: NA
clone_size: few
cdr3_nt: TGTGCCACCAGCAGAGGGACAGCGAACACCGGGGAGCTGTTTTTT
cdr3_aa: CATSRGTANTGELFF

v_call: TRBV29-1
j_call: TRBJ2-3
d_call: NA
clone_size: NA
cdr3_nt: TGCAGCTCGCGACTTCGAGATACGCAGTATTTT
cdr3_aa: CSSRLRDTQYF

v_call: TRBV7-2
j_call: TRBJ2-7
d_call: TRBD2
clone_size: NA
cdr3_nt: TGTGCCAGCAGCGTCTCGGGGACTAGCGGGTTTGGGCAGTACTTC
cdr3_aa: CASSVSGTSGFGQYF

v_call: TRBV2
j_call: TRBJ2-7
d_call: NA
clone_size: NA
cdr3_nt: TGTGCCAGCAGTGAAGGGGGCCACGAGCAGTACTTC
cdr3_aa: CASSEGGHEQYF

v_call: TRBV11-2
j_call: TRBJ2-5
d_call: NA
clone_size: many
cdr3_nt: TGTGCCAGCAGTCAAAAGACAAGGGGCCCGCAAGAGACCCAGTACTTC
cdr3_aa: CASSQKTRGPQETQYF

v_call: TRBV7-9
j_call: TRBJ2-7
d_call: NA
clone_size: NA
cdr3_nt: TGTGCCAGCAGCTTCAGGGTCGGCGAGCAGTACTTC
cdr3_aa: CASSFRVGEQYF

v_call: TRBV23-1
j_call: TRBJ2-7
d_call: NA
clone_size: NA
cdr3_nt: TGCGCCAGCAGTCTCTGTCGTGGCGTCTACGAGCAGTACTTC
cdr3_aa: CASSLCRGVYEQYF

v_call: TRBV29-1
j_call: TRBJ2-7
d_call: NA
clone_size: NA
cdr3_nt: TGCAGCGTTGAAGATTCGGGGGCAGGAGGGCACTTC
cdr3_aa: CSVEDSGAGGHF

v_call: TRBV5-1
j_call: TRBJ2-7
d_call: TRBD1
clone_size: NA
cdr3_nt: TGCGCCAGCTCCCGGACAGGGGCAGGCGACGAGCAGTACTTC
cdr3_aa: CASSRTGAGDEQYF

v_call: TRBV7-9
j_call: TRBJ2-7
d_call: TRBD1
clone_size: NA
cdr3_nt: TGTGCCAGCAGCTCCGCCGGGACAGCAATCTCCTACGAGCAGTACTTC
cdr3_aa: CASSSAGTAISYEQYF

v_call: TRBV7-8
j_call: TRBJ2-1
d_call: TRBD2
clone_size: NA
cdr3_nt: TGTGCCAGCAGCCCTGGGACTAGCGTCGGGGGTCCGACCTACAATGAGCAGTTCTTC
cdr3_aa: CASSPGTSVGGPTYNEQFF

v_call: TRBV11-2
j_call: TRBJ2-3
d_call: NA
clone_size: NA
cdr3_nt: TGTGCCAGCAGCTTAAGACTAGGGGGAGATACGCAGTATTTT
cdr3_aa: CASSLRLGGDTQYF

v_call: TRBV4-3
j_call: TRBJ2-5
d_call: NA
clone_size: NA
cdr3_nt: TGCGCCAGCAGCCAAGAGGGGGCCAACAGGTGGTACCAAGAGACCCAGTACTTC
cdr3_aa: CASSQEGANRWYQETQYF

v_call: TRBV19
j_call: TRBJ2-7
d_call: NA
clone_size: few
cdr3_nt: TGTGCCAGTAGTCCTGACGGTTCCCCGTCCTACGAGCAGTACTTC
cdr3_aa: CASSPDGSPSYEQYF

v_call: TRBV4-1
j_call: TRBJ2-2
d_call: TRBD1
clone_size: NA
cdr3_nt: TGCGCCAGCAGGGGTACAGGGGCAGGAACCGGGGAGCTGTTTTTT
cdr3_aa: CASRGTGAGTGELFF

v_call: TRBV19
j_call: TRBJ1-6
d_call: TRBD1
clone_size: once
cdr3_nt: TGTGCCAGCAGATACCGGGACAGGGTCCACTTT
cdr3_aa: CASRYRDRVHF

v_call: TRBV27
j_call: TRBJ2-3
d_call: NA
clone_size: few
cdr3_nt: TGTGCCAGCACCCACATAAGGAATTCAGCCCCAGATACGCAGTATTTT
cdr3_aa: CASTHIRNSAPDTQYF

v_call: TRBV13
j_call: TRBJ2-3
d_call: NA
clone_size: NA
cdr3_nt: TGTGCCAGCAGCTTAAGCGGTGGTAGTACAGATACGCAGTATTTT
cdr3_aa: CASSLSGGSTDTQYF

v_call: TRBV12-5
j_call: TRBJ2-5
d_call: NA
clone_size: once
cdr3_nt: TGTGCTAGTGGTTATGGAGAGACCCAGTACTTC
cdr3_aa: CASGYGETQYF

v_call: TRBV7-9
j_call: TRBJ2-1
d_call: NA
clone_size: NA
cdr3_nt: TGTGCCAGCAGCTCACCCGGTCTCTCCTACAATGAGCAGTTCTTC
cdr3_aa: CASSSPGLSYNEQFF

v_call: TRBV11-2
j_call: TRBJ2-7
d_call: NA
clone_size: NA
cdr3_nt: TGTGCCAGCAGCGACCGGGAACAGGGAGGCGAGCAGTACTTC
cdr3_aa: CASSDREQGGEQYF

v_call: TRBV5-4
j_call: TRBJ2-3
d_call: NA
clone_size: NA
cdr3_nt: TGTGCCAGCAGCTTTACAGGCACAGATACGCAGTATTTT
cdr3_aa: CASSFTGTDTQYF

v_call: TRBV7-2
j_call: TRBJ2-7
d_call: TRBD2
clone_size: NA
cdr3_nt: TGTGCCAGCAGCCCCTGGGCTAGCGGGGGGGCCGGGGAGCAGTACTTC
cdr3_aa: CASSPWASGGAGEQYF